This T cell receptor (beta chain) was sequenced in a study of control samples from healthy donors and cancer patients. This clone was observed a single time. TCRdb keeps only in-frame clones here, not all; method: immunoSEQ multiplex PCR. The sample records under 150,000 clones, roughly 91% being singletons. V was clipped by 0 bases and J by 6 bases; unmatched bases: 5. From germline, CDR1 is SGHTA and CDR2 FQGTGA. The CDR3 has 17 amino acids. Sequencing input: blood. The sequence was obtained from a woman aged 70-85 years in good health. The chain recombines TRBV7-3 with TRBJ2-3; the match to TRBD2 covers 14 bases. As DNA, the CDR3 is TGTGCCAGCAGCTTAACCGGACTAGCGGGGGGTAGGGATACGCAGTATTTT. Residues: CASSLTGLAGGRDTQYF.